This TCR beta chain was sequenced in a study of blood T cell repertoires in COVID-19. Participants were aged about 18 to 90 years, lived in about two dozen US areas, and enrolled virtually. In Cohort 3, a recovered donor had either two negative PCRs, clearance, or symptom resolution. V lost 4 bases, J lost 5 bases, and 9 bases stayed unmatched. Germline assignment: CDR1 LNHDA and CDR2 SQIVND (reference sequence). The CDR3 is 15 amino acids. Assay: immunoSEQ multiplex PCR; the TCRdb copy retains only in-frame clones and omits some. The profile covers 190,000 or so clones, with approximately 78% appearing a single time and around a tenth taken by the ten largest.

Sequencing was done on a sample of PBMCs or T cells enriched from blood (not recorded which). This receptor was identified in a man between 40 and 49 years old who had recovered from COVID-19. The rearrangement links TRBV19 to TRBJ1-1, with 8 bases matching TRBD1. As DNA, the CDR3 is TGTGCCAGTAGTACGGGACAGGTCGTTGGGACTGAAGCTTTCTTT. Translating it yields CASSTGQVVGTEAFF.